This T cell receptor (beta chain) was recovered during a study of T cells in Graves' hyperthyroidism and ophthalmopathy. Study results and caveats: Ophthalmopathy was identified by the model a median roughly six months ahead of onset.

In this sample, this clonotype turned up many times. Its antigen is not identified. TCR beta CDR3 regions were amplified from RNA. TCR CDR3 regions were first amplified by RT-PCR with HTBI primers. From the multiplex PCR reads, TCRdb called clonotypes with MiXCR, one entry per CDR3 protein. The sample shows hundreds of thousands of distinct CDR3 sequences, 14% of them seen only once. This TCR came from a woman in her 30s with Graves' hyperthyroidism. The material sequenced was blood.

This CDR3 is CASSPRTVGGDTQYF. The CDR3, as DNA: TGTGCCAGCTCACCACGGACCGTGGGGGGAGATACGCAGTATTTT. The rearrangement links TRBV18 to TRBJ2-3; a weak D match, TRBD2 (6 bases). The CDR3 spans 15 residues. Trimming stripped 1 base from V and 5 bases from J, with 13 bases between. The germline V gene has CDR1 KGHSH and CDR2 LQKENI.